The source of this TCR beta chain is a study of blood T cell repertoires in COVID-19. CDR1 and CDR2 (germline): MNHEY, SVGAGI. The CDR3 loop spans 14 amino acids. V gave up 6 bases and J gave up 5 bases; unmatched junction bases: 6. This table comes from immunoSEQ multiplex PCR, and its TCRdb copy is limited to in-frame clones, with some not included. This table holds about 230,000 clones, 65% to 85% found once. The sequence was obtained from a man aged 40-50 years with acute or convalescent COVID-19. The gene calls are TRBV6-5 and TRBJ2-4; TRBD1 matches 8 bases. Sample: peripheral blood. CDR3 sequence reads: CASSRQGWENIQYF. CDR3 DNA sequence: TGTGCCAGCAGCCGACAGGGGTGGGAAAACATTCAGTACTTC.